The 6 T cell receptor beta chains below come from one sample, sequenced in a study of radiation and T cells in renal cell carcinoma. This sample's treatment: treatment-naive control, cytoreductive nephrectomy. This table comes from immunoSEQ multiplex PCR, and its TCRdb copy is limited to in-frame clones, with some not included. The data hold 13,000 to 15,000 clones, with roughly 60% observed a single time. The sequenced sample was tumor tissue, obtained from a patient whose treatment was nephrectomy without radiotherapy. The receptors stem from a man aged 50 to 59 with renal cell carcinoma.

The V gene is TRBV7-2, the J gene TRBJ2-7; D is ambiguous. V was clipped by 4 bases and J by 4 bases, with 11 bases between them. Germline-derived CDR1 and CDR2 are SGHTA and FQGNSA. This CDR3 region has 13 residues. The DNA for the CDR3 is TGTGCCAGCAGCTCGGTGTCAAGATACGAGCAGTACTTC. The encoded protein is CASSSVSRYEQYF. Full variable domain (missing parts from reference TRBV7-2 and TRBJ2-7): GAGVSQSPSNKVTEKGKDVELRCDPISGHTALYWYRQSLGQGLEFLIYFQGNSAPDKSGLPSDRFSAERTGGSVSTLTIQRTQQEDSAVYLCASSSVSRYEQYFGPGTRLTVT.

The chain joins TRBV18 to TRBJ2-3; D possibly corresponds to TRBD1 (5 bases). The CDR3 totals 14 residues. Germline values: CDR1 KGHSH, CDR2 LQKENI. V gave up 4 bases and J gave up 5 bases, with 13 bases separating them. The CDR3 spells CASSHSLDRDTQYF. As DNA, the CDR3 is TGTGCCAGCTCACACTCCTTAGACAGAGATACGCAGTATTTT.

J is TRBJ2-3 and V is TRBV10-3; 7 bases are a match to TRBD1. CDR3 length equals 15 residues. Trimming took 4 bases from V and 2 from J; bases not matched to a gene: 6. Germline CDR1 ENHRY, CDR2 SYGVKD. CDR3 bases: TGTGCCATCAGTGGAGCGACAGGGATCACAGATACGCAGTATTTT. Its translation is CAISGATGITDTQYF.

This chain uses TRBV5-8 with TRBJ1-2; no firm D call. This CDR3 comprises 15 residues. The germline gives CDR1 SGHTS, CDR2 YDEGEE. The V end lost 1 base, the J end lost 8 bases, and 18 bases lay between the germline ends. The CDR3 loop reads CASSLSGQSGWGYTF. As DNA, the CDR3 is TGTGCCAGCAGCTTGAGCGGTCAAAGCGGCTGGGGCTACACCTTC.

This sequence joins TRBV5-1 and TRBJ2-7; 10 bases align to TRBD2. V lost 7 bases and J lost 3; bases outside the gene matches: 7. Germline V gene data show CDR1 as SGHRS and CDR2 as YFSETQ. This CDR3 is built from 14 residues. The DNA of the CDR3 is TGCGCCAGCGGCCAAGGACTAGCGGTCTACGAGCAGTACTTC. This codes for CASGQGLAVYEQYF.

This clone was seen more than once but under ten times. V usage is TRBV29-1 and J usage is TRBJ1-2, with 9 positions matching TRBD1. CDR1 is SQVTM and CDR2 is ANQGSEA in the germline V gene. With 6 bases clipped from V and 2 bases from J, the junction kept 13 bases outside the gene matches. The CDR3 consists of 16 residues. This CDR3 is CSVLIHPGTGNYGYTF. CDR3 nucleotides: TGCAGCGTCCTCATTCACCCCGGGACAGGGAACTATGGCTACACCTTC. Full variable domain (remainder filled in from reference TRBV29-1 and TRBJ1-2): SAVISQKPSRDICQRGTSLTIQCQVDSQVTMMFWYRQQPGQSLTLIATANQGSEATYESGFVIDKFPISRPNLTFSTLTVSNMSPEDSSIYLCSVLIHPGTGNYGYTFGSGTRLTVV.